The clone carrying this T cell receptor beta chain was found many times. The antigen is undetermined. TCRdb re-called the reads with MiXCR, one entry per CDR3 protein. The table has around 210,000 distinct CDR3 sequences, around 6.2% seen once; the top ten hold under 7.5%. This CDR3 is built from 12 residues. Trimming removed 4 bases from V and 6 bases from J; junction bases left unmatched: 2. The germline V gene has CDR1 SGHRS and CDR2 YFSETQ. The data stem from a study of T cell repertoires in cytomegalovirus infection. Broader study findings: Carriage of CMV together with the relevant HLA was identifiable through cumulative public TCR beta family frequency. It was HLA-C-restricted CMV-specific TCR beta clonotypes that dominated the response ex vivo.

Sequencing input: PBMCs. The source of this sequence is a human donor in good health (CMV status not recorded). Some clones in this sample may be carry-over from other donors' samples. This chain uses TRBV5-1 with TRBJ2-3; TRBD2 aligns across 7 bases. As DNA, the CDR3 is TGCGCCAGCAGCGAGGGAGGGGATACGCAGTATTTT. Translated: CASSEGGDTQYF.